Listed below are T cell receptor beta chains from one sample, sequenced in a study of blood T cell repertoires in COVID-19. Sequencing used immunoSEQ multiplex PCR; TCRdb keeps in-frame clones, though not all of them. The sample lists hundreds of thousands of clones; approximately 89% were seen once. The specimen sequenced was peripheral blood. All receptors come from a woman aged 60 to 75 who had recovered from COVID-19. CDR3s leave out the opening cysteine and the closing phenylalanine or tryptophan. The D gene is left open where the match is weak. Clone size is shown for a subset of rows, as once, few, many or a class of expanded clone.

v_gene | d_gene | abundance | CDR3aa
TRBV10-3 | TRBD2 | - | AISDRLAGAGELF
TRBV5-1 | - | - | ASSLNSYQPQH
TRBV19 | - | - | ASSPRQSQPQH
TRBV29-1 | TRBD1 | - | SGRQGWTDTQY
TRBV5-1 | TRBD2 | - | ASAQGGAAEETQY
TRBV13 | TRBD1 | - | ASSHLGQGATEAF
TRBV2 | - | - | ASRESRRQY
TRBV28 | TRBD1 | - | ASSFADREETQY
TRBV28 | - | - | ASSLRDYGYT
TRBV16 | - | few | ASSPYNGAGIRSNQPQH
TRBV18 | - | - | ASSPLTRGHGTQY
TRBV10-2 | - | - | ASSERGQAGQGYT
TRBV19 | - | - | ASSIPQYSNQPQH
TRBV7-2 | - | - | ASSLGASYEQY
TRBV5-5 | - | - | ASSSEGGLRGEAF
TRBV6-6 | - | - | ASSPGIGGGSDTQY
TRBV6-2/TRBV6-3 | - | few | ASSYIKNTEAF
TRBV6-2/TRBV6-3 | - | - | ASSSQTGLVETQY
TRBV19 | - | - | ASSIIAGSYGYT
TRBV18 | - | - | ASAPRAGELF
TRBV19 | - | - | ASSIDRDGLREGSSNQPQH
TRBV28 | - | - | ASSQRTWAGGGQETQY
TRBV7-9 | - | - | ASNLGVDTQY
TRBV4-1 | - | - | ASSQGRPYPFTGELF
TRBV7-9 | - | once | ASSPRSEAF
TRBV28 | TRBD1 | - | ASSFGFRTGTPYEQY
TRBV18 | - | - | ASSPGQGTNEKLF
TRBV11-1 | - | few | ASTARTGEETQY
TRBV7-9 | TRBD2 | - | ASSSGGLSYEQY
TRBV12-5 | - | - | ASGLAPSEETQY
TRBV10-3 | - | - | AIVRVSRTKKSSYEQY
TRBV5-4 | TRBD1 | once | ASSSKPYRDRASEQY
TRBV5-1 | TRBD1 | - | ASSWGPGTGGQETQY
TRBV3-1/TRBV3-2 | - | - | ASRTGSQYGYT
TRBV29-1 | - | - | SVAGGYGYT
TRBV6-2/TRBV6-3 | - | - | ASSYTSTGYEQY
TRBV6-2/TRBV6-3 | - | - | ASSWNEETYEQY
TRBV7-2 | - | - | ASSPPTETEAF
TRBV19 | - | - | ASSITHYSYEQY
TRBV5-1 | TRBD1 | - | ASSFTGQGNEQY
TRBV3-1/TRBV3-2 | TRBD2 | few | ASSRLNSGGATDTQY